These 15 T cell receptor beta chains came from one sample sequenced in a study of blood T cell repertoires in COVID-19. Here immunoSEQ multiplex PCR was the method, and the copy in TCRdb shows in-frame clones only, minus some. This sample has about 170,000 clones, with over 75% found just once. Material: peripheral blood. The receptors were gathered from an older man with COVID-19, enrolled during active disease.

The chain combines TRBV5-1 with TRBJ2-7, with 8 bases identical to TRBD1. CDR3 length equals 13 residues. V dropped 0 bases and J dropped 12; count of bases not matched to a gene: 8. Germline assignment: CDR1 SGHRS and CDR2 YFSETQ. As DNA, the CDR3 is TGCGCCAGCAGCTTGGAGGACAGGGCGGTTTGGTACTTC. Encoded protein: CASSLEDRAVWYF. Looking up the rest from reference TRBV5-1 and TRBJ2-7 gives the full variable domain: KAGVTQTPRYLIKTRGQQVTLSCSPISGHRSVSWYQQTPGQGLQFLFEYFSETQRNKGNFPGRFSGRQFSNSRSEMNVSTLELGDSALYLCASSLEDRAVWYFGPGTRLTVT.

CDR3 amino acids: CASSAFTTDRRGYTF. The CDR3 coding sequence is TGTGCCAGCAGCGCCTTCACCACCGACAGGAGAGGCTACACCTTC. The rearrangement joins TRBV7-9 to TRBJ1-2, with a tentative D call TRBD1 (6 bases). The germline V and J ends were trimmed by 5 bases and 8 bases, with 21 bases remaining between them. In germline, CDR1 is SEHNR, CDR2 FQNEAQ (reference sequence). The CDR3 extends over 15 amino acids.

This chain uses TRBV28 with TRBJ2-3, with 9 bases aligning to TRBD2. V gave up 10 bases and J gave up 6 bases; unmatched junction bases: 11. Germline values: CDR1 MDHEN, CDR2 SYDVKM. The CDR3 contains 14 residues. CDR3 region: CATAGGGARDTQYF. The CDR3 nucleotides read TGTGCCACCGCTGGCGGGGGGGCCAGGGATACGCAGTATTTT.

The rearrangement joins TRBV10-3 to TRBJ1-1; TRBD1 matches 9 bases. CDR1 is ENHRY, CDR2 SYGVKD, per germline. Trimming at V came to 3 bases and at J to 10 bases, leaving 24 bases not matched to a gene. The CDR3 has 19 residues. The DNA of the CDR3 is TGTGCCATCAGTGATCTGGGGGGACAGGGAAGTTCGGAGGGTAGGGGAGCTTTCTTT. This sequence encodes CAISDLGGQGSSEGRGAFF.

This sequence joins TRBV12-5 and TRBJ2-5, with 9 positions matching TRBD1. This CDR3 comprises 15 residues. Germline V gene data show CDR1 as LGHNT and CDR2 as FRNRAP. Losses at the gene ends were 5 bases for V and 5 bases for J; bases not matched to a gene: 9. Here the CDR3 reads CASGKGTGPVETQYF. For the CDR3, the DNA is TGTGCTAGTGGTAAAGGGACAGGGCCCGTGGAGACCCAGTACTTC.

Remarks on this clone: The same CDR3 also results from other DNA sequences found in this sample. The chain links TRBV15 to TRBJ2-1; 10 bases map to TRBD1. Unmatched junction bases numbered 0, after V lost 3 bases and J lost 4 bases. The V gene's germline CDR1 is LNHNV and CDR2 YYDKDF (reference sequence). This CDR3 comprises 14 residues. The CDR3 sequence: CATSRDRGYNEQFF. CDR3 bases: TGTGCCACCAGCAGGGACAGGGGGTACAATGAGCAGTTCTTC.

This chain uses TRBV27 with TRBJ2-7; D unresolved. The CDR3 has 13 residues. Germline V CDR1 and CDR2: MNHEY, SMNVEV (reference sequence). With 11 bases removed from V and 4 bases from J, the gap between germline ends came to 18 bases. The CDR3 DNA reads TGTGCCTCCGGTATTGGGCCCCAATACGAGCAGTACTTC. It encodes CASGIGPQYEQYF.

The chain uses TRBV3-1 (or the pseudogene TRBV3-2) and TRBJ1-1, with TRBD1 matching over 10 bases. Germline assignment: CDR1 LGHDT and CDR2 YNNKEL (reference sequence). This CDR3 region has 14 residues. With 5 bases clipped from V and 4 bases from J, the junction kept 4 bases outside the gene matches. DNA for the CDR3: TGTGCCAGCAGCTCCCGGGACAGGGGCACTGAAGCTTTCTTT. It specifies CASSSRDRGTEAFF.

CDR3 in amino acids: CASRARGTGIYGYTF. The CDR3 DNA is TGTGCCAGTAGGGCCCGGGGGACAGGGATCTATGGCTACACCTTC. The V gene is TRBV19, the J gene TRBJ1-2; 9 positions match TRBD1. Trimming cost V 6 bases and J 4 bases; bases outside gene matches: 9. Germline V CDR1 and CDR2: LNHDA, SQIVND (reference sequence). The CDR3 length is 15 residues.

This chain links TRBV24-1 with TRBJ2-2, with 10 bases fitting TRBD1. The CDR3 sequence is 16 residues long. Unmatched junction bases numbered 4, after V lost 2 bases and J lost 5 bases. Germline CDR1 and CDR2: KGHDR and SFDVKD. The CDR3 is CATSDSGTGVTGELFF. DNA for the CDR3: TGTGCCACCAGTGATTCCGGGACAGGGGTAACCGGGGAGCTGTTTTTT.

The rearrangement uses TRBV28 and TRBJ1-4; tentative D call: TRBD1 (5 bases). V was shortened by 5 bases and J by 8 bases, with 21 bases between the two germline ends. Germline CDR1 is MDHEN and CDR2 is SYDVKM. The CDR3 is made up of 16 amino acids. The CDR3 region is CASSNQGGGEEEKLFF. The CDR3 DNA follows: TGTGCCAGCAGTAACCAGGGAGGAGGGGAGGAGGAAAAACTGTTTTTT.

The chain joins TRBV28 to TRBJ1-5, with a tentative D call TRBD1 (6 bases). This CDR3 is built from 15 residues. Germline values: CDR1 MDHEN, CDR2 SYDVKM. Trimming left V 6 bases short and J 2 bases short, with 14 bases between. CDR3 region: CASSPRGAGNQPQHF. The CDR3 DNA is TGTGCCAGCAGCCCTCGGGGGGCGGGCAATCAGCCCCAGCATTTT.

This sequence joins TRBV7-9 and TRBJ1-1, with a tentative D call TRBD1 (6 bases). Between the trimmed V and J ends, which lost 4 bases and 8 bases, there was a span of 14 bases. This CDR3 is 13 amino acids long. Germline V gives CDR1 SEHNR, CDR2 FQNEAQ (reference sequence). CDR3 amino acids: CASSSYRAAEAFF. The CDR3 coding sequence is TGTGCCAGCAGCTCATACAGGGCCGCCGAAGCTTTCTTT.

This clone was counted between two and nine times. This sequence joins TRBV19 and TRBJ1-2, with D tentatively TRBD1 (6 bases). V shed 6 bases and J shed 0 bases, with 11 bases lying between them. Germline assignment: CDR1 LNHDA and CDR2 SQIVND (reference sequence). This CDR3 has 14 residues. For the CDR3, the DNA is TGTGCCAGTAGACAAGGACAGTCTAACTATGGCTACACCTTC. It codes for CASRQGQSNYGYTF.

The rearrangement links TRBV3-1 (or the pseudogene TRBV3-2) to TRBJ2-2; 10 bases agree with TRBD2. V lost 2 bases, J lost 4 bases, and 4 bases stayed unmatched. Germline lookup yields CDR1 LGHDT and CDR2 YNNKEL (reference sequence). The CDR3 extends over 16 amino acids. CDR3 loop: CASSQRTSGATGELFF. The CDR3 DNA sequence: TGTGCCAGCAGCCAAAGGACTAGCGGAGCCACCGGGGAGCTGTTTTTT.